The 21 T cell receptor beta chains presented below share a single source sample, sequenced in a study of T-cell memory formation after mild COVID-19. TCRdb used MiXCR to reprocess the 5' RACE reads, holding one entry per CDR3 protein. The repertoire holds some 410,000 distinct CDR3 sequences, with 23% as singletons. The sequencing sample was made of PBMCs or a T cell subset sorted from them (not recorded which). The receptors originated from an adult woman who had mild COVID-19 (a few samples of this study predate the infection). Cell type and time point are not known.

This clonotype was recorded only once. The V and J genes are TRBV20-1 and TRBJ1-5; the match to TRBD1 covers 9 bases. V lost 1 base and J lost 4; bases outside the gene matches: 14. Germline CDR1 reads DFQATT; CDR2 reads SNEGSKA (reference sequence). CDR3 size: 18 residues. The CDR3 bases are TGCAGTGCTAGAGGGGGACAGGGAGCTCTCTCTACAAATCAGCCCCAGCATTTT. Its translation is CSARGGQGALSTNQPQHF.

The chain has TRBV5-1 and TRBJ2-7, with 14 bases lining up with TRBD2. CDR1 is SGHRS, CDR2 YFSETQ, per germline. Trimming removed 0 bases from V and 6 bases from J; junction bases left unmatched: 5. The CDR3 consists of 16 residues. CDR3 bases: TGCGCCAGCAGCTTGGCCGTGGGACTAGCGGGAGCCGAGCAGTACTTC. Protein sequence: CASSLAVGLAGAEQYF.

This clonotype was counted between two and nine times. CDR3 sequence reads: CASSVENTEAFF. DNA for the CDR3: TGCGCCAGCAGCGTAGAGAACACTGAAGCTTTCTTT. The V and J genes are TRBV5-1 and TRBJ1-1; no reliable D call. Germline CDR1 SGHRS, CDR2 YFSETQ. This CDR3 is 12 amino acids long. With 4 bases removed from V and 1 base from J, the gap between germline ends came to 5 bases.

V and J are TRBV6-1 and TRBJ2-6; D is unclear. V was cut by 6 bases and J by 0 bases, with 15 bases left in between. The CDR3 has 17 amino acids. Germline V gives CDR1 MNHNS, CDR2 SASEGT. CDR3 region: CASRRGLADSGANVLTF. In nucleotides, the CDR3 is TGTGCCAGCAGGCGAGGCTTAGCCGACTCTGGGGCCAACGTCCTGACTTTC.

This clonotype was counted only a few times. The chain employs TRBV7-9 and TRBJ2-1; the match to TRBD2 covers 9 bases. With 5 bases clipped from V and 3 bases from J, the junction kept 5 bases outside the gene matches. CDR1 and CDR2 from the germline V gene are SEHNR and FQNEAQ (reference sequence). CDR3 size: 15 residues. The CDR3 here is CASSTAGGHYNEQFF. The CDR3, as DNA: TGTGCCAGCAGCACCGCGGGGGGGCACTACAATGAGCAGTTCTTC.

A few counts support this clonotype. The chain couples TRBV5-1 to TRBJ1-4; 7 bases are a match to TRBD1. The CDR3 runs to 15 residues. The V segment lost 4 bases and the J segment 2 bases; nucleotides outside the gene matches: 5. Germline CDR1 SGHRS, CDR2 YFSETQ. This chain's CDR3 is CASSEGGSTNEKLFF. The CDR3 DNA sequence: TGCGCCAGCAGCGAAGGGGGCAGCACTAATGAAAAACTGTTTTTT.

The V call is TRBV6-5, the J call TRBJ1-4; 8 nucleotides align to TRBD1. V lost 2 bases to trimming and J lost 7 bases; unmatched junction nucleotides: 3. Germline V gene lookup returns CDR1 MNHEY and CDR2 SVGAGI. This CDR3 is built from 14 residues. CDR3 nucleotides: TGTGCCAGCAGTTACGACAGGGGCAGTGAAAAACTGTTTTTT. This codes for CASSYDRGSEKLFF.

The chain combines TRBV5-4 with TRBJ1-1; 9 bases are shared with TRBD1. Germline-derived CDR1 and CDR2 are SGHNT and YYREEE (reference sequence). The CDR3 is 18 amino acids. V dropped 2 bases and J dropped 6; count of bases not matched to a gene: 17. In DNA form, the CDR3 reads TGTGCCAGCAGCTTTGACCGGGACAGGGAGCTTGGTCGGGCTGAAGCTTTCTTT. Translated, it gives CASSFDRDRELGRAEAFF. The full variable domain, in which reference TRBV5-4 and TRBJ1-1 provide the parts outside the CDR3, is ETGVTQSPTHLIKTRGQQVTLRCSSQSGHNTVSWYQQALGQGPQFIFQYYREEENGRGNFPPRFSGLQFPNYSSELNVNALELDDSALYLCASSFDRDRELGRAEAFFGQGTRLTVV.

Only a few counts were recorded for this clonotype. The rearrangement links TRBV4-1 to TRBJ2-5, with 11 bases aligning to TRBD2. The CDR3 runs 17 residues. After removal of 3 bases from V and 3 bases from J, the junction contained 9 bases not matched to a gene. Per the germline V gene, CDR1 is MGHRA and CDR2 is YSYEKL. The CDR3 nucleotides are TGCGCCAGCAGCCAGGCTCTAGCGGGGGGTACCGAAGAGACCCAGTACTTC. Encoded protein: CASSQALAGGTEETQYF.

V usage is TRBV7-6 and J usage is TRBJ2-5; TRBD2 is a possible D gene (7 bases). CDR3 size: 14 residues. Trimming cost V 5 bases and J 3 bases, with 13 bases left between them. Germline V gene data show CDR1 as SGHVS and CDR2 as FNYEAQ. CDR3 nucleotide sequence: TGTGCCAGCAGCCGAAGCGGGACAAAAGAGACCCAGTACTTC. Translated: CASSRSGTKETQYF. Using reference TRBV7-6 and TRBJ2-5 for the parts outside the CDR3, the full variable domain is GAGVSQSPRYKVTKRGQDVALRCDPISGHVSLYWYRQALGQGPEFLTYFNYEAQQDKSGLPNDRFSAERPEGSISTLTIQRTEQRDSAMYRCASSRSGTKETQYFGPGTRLLVL.

In this sample, this clonotype turned up a few times. The gene calls are TRBV29-1 and TRBJ2-7; 11 nucleotides agree with TRBD1. The CDR3 is 13 residues long. The germline gives CDR1 SQVTM, CDR2 ANQGSEA. The trim removed 7 bases at V and 3 bases at J, leaving 5 bases unmatched. This CDR3 is CSARTGGGYEQYF. The CDR3 region has the DNA TGCAGCGCTAGGACAGGGGGCGGCTACGAGCAGTACTTC.

This clonotype showed up just a few times. The chain recombines TRBV7-6 with TRBJ2-3, with TRBD1 as a possible D gene (5 bases). The germline V and J ends were trimmed by 1 base and 1 base, with 15 bases remaining between them. Germline V gene lookup returns CDR1 SGHVS and CDR2 FNYEAQ. This CDR3 contains 17 residues. The chain's CDR3 is CASSLDGGALGTDTQYF. The CDR3 DNA follows: TGTGCCAGCAGCTTAGATGGTGGGGCTTTAGGCACAGATACGCAGTATTTT.

This clonotype occurred a few times. The chain is built from TRBV10-3 and TRBJ1-2; 7 bases fit TRBD1. Germline loops: CDR1 ENHRY, CDR2 SYGVKD. Trimming took 6 bases from V and 1 from J; bases not matched to a gene: 11. The CDR3 has 16 residues. The CDR3: CAIRGTESNFNYGYTF. The CDR3 DNA reads as TGTGCCATCAGGGGGACAGAGTCAAACTTTAACTATGGCTACACCTTC.

This clonotype rates as medium-sized. Since no conserved phenylalanine or tryptophan closes the CDR3, a read error is the likely cause. The DNA is left out, because the CDR3 cannot be placed on it with certainty; the CDR3 is given as TCRdb lists it. The rearrangement uses TRBV7-9 and TRBJ2-5; TRBD1 is taken as the D call from the table, unchecked against the DNA. Germline assignment: CDR1 SEHNR and CDR2 FQNEAQ (reference sequence). The CDR3 is 10 amino acids long, termini counted. CDR3 in amino acids: CATRPGTGED.

This chain joins TRBV12-3 or TRBV12-4 and TRBJ2-7; TRBD2 matches 11 bases. V was pared by 6 bases and J by 5 bases, with 12 bases of the junction left unmatched. This CDR3 spans 16 amino acids. This CDR3 reads CASRKQPGLAGNEQYF. The CDR3 DNA is TGTGCCAGCAGAAAACAGCCCGGACTAGCGGGCAACGAGCAGTACTTC.

This clonotype was seen only a few times. The chain uses TRBV6-2 or TRBV6-3 and TRBJ1-1; 7 positions match TRBD1. This CDR3 comprises 15 residues. Germline V gives CDR1 MNHEY, CDR2 SVGEGT. The V segment lost 2 bases and the J segment 0 bases; nucleotides outside the gene matches: 3. This CDR3 is CASSYPQGVNTEAFF. The CDR3 nucleotides are TGTGCCAGCAGTTACCCCCAGGGGGTGAACACTGAAGCTTTCTTT.

The V call is TRBV13, the J call TRBJ1-1; D gene unclear. Per the germline V gene, CDR1 is PRHDT and CDR2 is FYEKMQ (reference sequence). The CDR3 extends over 13 amino acids. With 3 bases removed from V and 6 bases from J, the gap between germline ends came to 11 bases. CDR3 nucleotide sequence: TGTGCCAGCAGCTTTTTTGGGTTATCTGAAGCTTTCTTT. This sequence encodes CASSFFGLSEAFF. Complete variable domain (other parts from reference TRBV13 and TRBJ1-1): AAGVIQSPRHLIKEKRETATLKCYPIPRHDTVYWYQQGPGQDPQFLISFYEKMQSDKGSIPDRFSAQQFSDYHSELNMSSLELGDSALYFCASSFFGLSEAFFGQGTRLTVV.

The chain uses TRBV7-6 and TRBJ1-6; D call uncertain. This CDR3 has 15 residues. From germline, CDR1 is SGHVS and CDR2 FNYEAQ. The germline V and J ends were trimmed by 0 bases and 9 bases, with 12 bases remaining between them. The chain's CDR3 is CASSLALPRGSPLHF. The CDR3 coding sequence is TGTGCCAGCAGCTTAGCGCTCCCCCGGGGTTCACCCCTCCACTTT.

This clonotype was picked up a small number of times. The chain carries TRBV7-6 and TRBJ2-3, with no clear D. The length of the CDR3 is 16 residues. Germline-derived CDR1 and CDR2 are SGHVS and FNYEAQ. Trimming took 2 bases from V and 0 from J, leaving 12 bases between them. The CDR3 is CASSLLLGPSTDTQYF. Here the CDR3 DNA reads TGTGCCAGCAGCTTATTGCTAGGCCCTAGCACAGATACGCAGTATTTT.

The CDR3 bases are TGTGCCAGCAGCGTACGAGGGGCCTCCTACAATGAGCAGTTCTTC. As protein: CASSVRGASYNEQFF. The rearrangement joins TRBV9 to TRBJ2-1; D might be TRBD1 or TRBD2, each matching 5 bases. This CDR3 has 15 amino acids. V lost 1 base to trimming and J lost 0 bases, with 8 bases between them. Germline CDR1 reads SGDLS; CDR2 reads YYNGEE.

V usage is TRBV5-1 and J usage is TRBJ2-1, with TRBD2 as a possible D gene (5 bases). CDR1 and CDR2 (germline): SGHRS, YFSETQ. V was trimmed by 4 bases and J by 8 bases, leaving 16 bases between them. The CDR3 runs 14 residues. The CDR3 region is CASSAAYGKDEQFF. The CDR3 DNA reads TGCGCCAGCAGCGCCGCCTACGGGAAGGATGAGCAGTTCTTC.